Included here is one T cell receptor beta chain sequence, with context. Its antigen remains unknown. Peptide-pool stimulation followed by sequencing identified expanded antigen-specific CD4+ clonotypes in the ViraFEST assay. The culture ran for roughly ten days before CD4+ T cells were isolated. The cohort was immunized with two doses of either the BNT162b2 or mRNA-1273 vaccine. Previously uninfected by SARS-CoV-2, the vaccine recipients also showed negative nucleocapsid antibodies. IL-2 medium supplanted half the medium on days 3 and 7. This entry belongs to a study of vaccination effects on CD4 cells after COVID-19. Study-wide findings and caveats: Clones of infection and vaccine origin contracted markedly late after vaccination.

Using immunoSEQ multiplex PCR, the repertoire was profiled, and TCRdb retains in-frame clones only, with some absent. The sample lists more than 50,000 clones, around four fifths occurring once. CDR3 length: 14 residues. The receptor was derived from a human donor who received a COVID-19 vaccine. V is TRBV21-1 and J is TRBJ1-5. TRBV21-1 is described as a pseudogene. The source material was CD4+ T cells from PBMCs cultured with HCoV-OC43 spike peptides, sampled after COVID-19 vaccination. Regarding subset: HCoV-OC43 spike overlapping peptide pool stimulation. In nucleotides, the CDR3 is TGTGCCAGCAGCAAAGCGGGGGGTGGGAGGCCCCAGCATTTT. Protein: CASSKAGGGRPQHF.